The T cell receptor (beta chain) under discussion was sequenced for a study of beta chain features in type 1 diabetes (dated 2018 in TCRdb). Concerning the study at large: Mean age, gender distribution, total cell number and subset yield did not differ between patients and healthy donors. In the study, TCRB repertoires of sorted circulating CD4+ T cell subsets from recently diagnosed type 1 diabetes patients were compared with those of matched healthy donors. Regulatory and stem cell-like memory subsets were isolated from only 8 patients and roughly 8 healthy donors, whereas naive and central memory subsets came from all 30 or so donors. Across all samples, almost 110 million sorted cells were examined, and cell number per subset correlated strongly with RNA yield.

All of the isolated RNA was reverse transcribed with the High Capacity cDNA Reverse Transcription Kit, so expressed TCRB transcripts were sequenced. Deep immunoSEQ sequencing was applied to naive, central memory and regulatory T cell samples, giving an average of roughly 3.5 million total reads per sample. After sorted cells were lysed in RLT buffer, RNA was extracted with DNase-treated RNeasy Micro or Mini kits, with the choice depending on cell number. Each cell subset was processed on its own to prevent cross-contamination, while patient and healthy donor samples were processed together. The immunoSEQ multiplex PCR was used to amplify TCRB sequences from cDNA, generating 87-bp fragments that spanned the CDR3 region. Amplicons were sequenced on the Illumina HiSeq platform. Per the source publication's procedure: PCR bias was corrected computationally using synthetic template baselines, and reads within Hamming distance 2 were collapsed, with unmergeable singletons discarded. Reads were aligned to IMGT to assign V, D and J genes, CDR3 length, and insertions or deletions at six rearrangement sites. Within each subset, clonotype counts were normalized to sorted cell number, and only after that were true diversity and Gini coefficients computed with the tcR R package. The overlap coefficient, calculated on TCRB nucleotide sequences, was used to quantify repertoire sharing. As stored in TCRdb, this immuneACCESS dataset retains in-frame rearrangements with V and J assigned. A fraction of the clones does not appear; measured against another copy, unresolved V genes explain less than half of the discrepancy, and the remainder lacks a known reason. V and J calls and clone size are given by that table; D and trimming were obtained from the DNA. The sample table shows under 150,000 clones, and around 15% are seen once. 2% to 3% of the sample rests with the top ten.

Each donor gave one peripheral blood draw, averaging around 120 mL, which was collected into heparinised tubes. A BD FACSAria II and a panel including CD45RO, CCR7, CD25, CD127, CD95 and CD27 were used to sort naive, central memory, regulatory and stem cell-like memory CD4+ T cells. All sorted populations exceeded 95% purity. PBMCs were isolated right away by Lymphoprep density gradient centrifugation and were stained directly, without culture. Samples were stained and sorted in pairs, with one healthy donor and one patient per experiment, so that batch effects were minimized. Notes on this clone: Which antigen it targets is not known. No per-base quality is available; no much larger clone lies one base away.

V is reduced by 2 bases and J by 0 bases, leaving a spacing of 5 bases between them. CDR1 MNHEY and CDR2 SMNVEV are derived from the germline V gene (reference sequence). From its cysteine to its phenylalanine, the CDR3 spans 14 amino acids. Only the CDR3 DNA stays, 42 bases, in frame from base 1. What the authors observed across the whole study: Naive, central memory and regulatory TCRB repertoires appeared to be more alike among patients than among healthy donors. Fewer insertions and more nucleotide deletions at VDJ recombination sites were observed in patients with type 1 diabetes, implying thymic rearrangement abnormalities. Because small numbers of individuals were included in the HLA sub-analyses, any influence of HLA type on TCRB rearrangement was left unresolved. PCR may preferentially amplify shorter templates, but because patient and control samples were amplified and corrected together, any resulting skew would affect both groups equally. A moderate but significant shortening of TCRB CDR3 length was observed in type 1 diabetes patients in all four CD4+ subsets. Because cDNA was sequenced instead of genomic DNA, highly expressing activated cells could be over-represented, though the groups showed no difference in activation or CD3 levels.

Material: central memory CD4+ T cells from blood. The V gene is TRBV27 and the J gene is TRBJ2-4; the D gene cannot be named for sure. This clonotype was sampled from a man younger than 30 with type 1 diabetes. The CDR3 region has the sequence CASSLHGAKNIQYF. The DNA sequence follows: TGTGCCAGCAGTTTACACGGAGCCAAAAACATTCAGTACTTC.